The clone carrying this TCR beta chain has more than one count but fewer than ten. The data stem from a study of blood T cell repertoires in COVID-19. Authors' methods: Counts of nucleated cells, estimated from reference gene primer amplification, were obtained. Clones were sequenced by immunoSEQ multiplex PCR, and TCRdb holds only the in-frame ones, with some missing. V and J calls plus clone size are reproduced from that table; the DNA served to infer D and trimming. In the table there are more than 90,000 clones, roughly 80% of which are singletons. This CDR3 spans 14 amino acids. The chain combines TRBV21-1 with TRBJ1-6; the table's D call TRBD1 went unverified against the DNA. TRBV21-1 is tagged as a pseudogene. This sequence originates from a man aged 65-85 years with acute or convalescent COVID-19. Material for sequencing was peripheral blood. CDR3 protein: CASGQGTRNSPLHF. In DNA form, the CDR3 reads TGTGCCAGCGGACAGGGGACCCGTAATTCACCCCTCCACTTT.